This entry is about one T cell receptor (beta chain). A clone one base away is much larger, so this may be a read error. A read error is likely, as this CDR3 ends without the conserved phenylalanine or tryptophan. V lost 2 bases and J 6 bases, leaving 5 bases between the germline ends. The CDR3 is 12 amino acids. No cell sorting was done before RNA was extracted from the tissue. The normal lung tissue was taken more than 3 cm from the tumor edge. TCRbeta libraries were built with three rounds of nested PCR, modified from ARM-PCR. A single record per CDR3 protein comes from TCRdb applying MiXCR to the multiplex PCR reads. The sample consists of almost 75,000 distinct CDR3 sequences, around 70% of them appearing once. This entry belongs to a study of tumor and adjacent non-tumor tissue in lung cancer.

Sequenced: distant non-tumor lung tissue. This chain uses TRBV12-3 or TRBV12-4 with TRBJ1-5; D remains unclear. The receptor's source is a woman aged 50 to 65 with non-small cell lung cancer. This chain's CDR3 is CASSLSPQPQHY. CDR3 DNA sequence: TGTGCCAGCAGTTTAAGCCCTCAGCCCCAGCATTAT.